This entry lists 24 T cell receptor beta chains sequenced from one sample in a study of cytomegalovirus exposure and HLA in healthy donors. The PCR made use of 60 Vbeta and 13 Jbeta primers. Measured with immunoSEQ multiplex PCR; TCRdb has only the in-frame clones, and not every one. The repertoire holds fewer than 300,000 clones, with around 80% as singletons. Sequencing used PBMCs. Receptors originate from a girl aged 2 to 10 in good health and CMV-seronegative.

The chain carries TRBV6-5 and TRBJ2-7; no definite D call. The germline gives CDR1 MNHEY, CDR2 SVGAGI. V lost 8 bases and J lost 5, with 13 bases in between. The CDR3 has 12 amino acids. The DNA for the CDR3 is TGTGCCAGCCGCGCTGATTCCCACGAGCAGTACTTC. It codes for CASRADSHEQYF.

The chain is built from TRBV5-1 and TRBJ2-3; D is perhaps TRBD1 (5 bases). Trimming shortened V by 2 bases and J by 2 bases, and 12 bases separated the two germline ends. Germline V lookup: CDR1 SGHRS, CDR2 YFSETQ. This CDR3 is built from 15 residues. This CDR3 is CASSFGAHTTDTQYF. The CDR3 coding sequence is TGCGCCAGCAGCTTTGGGGCCCACACCACAGATACGCAGTATTTT.

The chain employs TRBV5-1 and TRBJ2-1, with TRBD2 matching 8 bases. Losses at the gene ends were 0 bases for V and 9 bases for J; bases not matched to a gene: 8. The CDR3 contains 15 residues. Germline values: CDR1 SGHRS, CDR2 YFSETQ. The CDR3, as DNA: TGCGCCAGCAGCTTGGCCCGGGGGGGGCTTGTTGAGCAGTTCTTC. Translated, it gives CASSLARGGLVEQFF.

About this clone itself: Different DNA sequences within this sample yield the same CDR3. The V gene is TRBV9, the J gene TRBJ1-1; D unclear. Trimming took off 2 bases at V and 3 bases at J, with 5 bases between the two ends. The CDR3 is 12 residues long. CDR1 SGDLS and CDR2 YYNGEE come from the germline V gene. The CDR3 DNA reads TGTGCCAGCAGCGTGGGAGACACTGAAGCTTTCTTT. This sequence encodes CASSVGDTEAFF.

The chain combines TRBV9 with TRBJ2-1; the match to TRBD2 covers 13 bases. The V and J ends lost 1 base and 9 bases, in that order; junction bases with no gene match: 4. The CDR3 length is 15 residues. In germline, CDR1 is SGDLS, CDR2 YYNGEE. In DNA form, the CDR3 reads TGTGCCAGCAGCGTAACTAGCGGGGGGGCCCCTGAGCAGTTCTTC. Translation gives CASSVTSGGAPEQFF.

The chain is built from TRBV18 and TRBJ1-4; 7 bases are shared with TRBD1. The ends lost 4 bases at V and 0 bases at J; junction bases unmatched: 11. The CDR3 is made up of 18 amino acids. In germline, CDR1 is KGHSH, CDR2 LQKENI. CDR3 coding DNA: TGTGCCAGCTCACAAATTGGGACAGTTATTGCAACTAATGAAAAACTGTTTTTT. This sequence encodes CASSQIGTVIATNEKLFF.

J is TRBJ1-5 and V is TRBV27; D not resolved. Germline lookup yields CDR1 MNHEY and CDR2 SMNVEV (reference sequence). This CDR3 comprises 14 residues. The V gene lost 5 bases and the J gene lost 5 bases, with 13 bases spanning the gap. The CDR3, as DNA: TGTGCCAGCAGTATTCTCGGAGCCGATCAGCCCCAGCATTTT. Translating it yields CASSILGADQPQHF.

V is TRBV10-3 and J is TRBJ1-1; no definite D call. This CDR3 contains 13 residues. Germline CDR1 reads ENHRY; CDR2 reads SYGVKD. Trimming took 3 bases from V and 8 from J, leaving 13 bases between them. DNA of the CDR3: TGTGCCATCAGTGAATCCGGAGGTCTAGAAGCTTTCTTT. This gives the protein CAISESGGLEAFF.

The J gene is TRBJ2-5, the V gene TRBV7-8, with D maybe TRBD1 (7 bases). Gene TRBJ2-7 matches the end of the DNA better, so the J call may be wrong. This CDR3 has 16 amino acids. The germline V gene has CDR1 SGHVS and CDR2 FQNEAQ. The CDR3 loop reads CASSIRGDPSRYEQYF. The CDR3 DNA follows: TGTGCCAGCAGCATCAGGGGGGACCCCAGCCGCTACGAGCAGTACTTC.

The chain recombines TRBV14 with TRBJ2-7; tentative D call: TRBD1 (6 bases). This CDR3 comprises 11 residues. V shed 4 bases and J shed 7 bases, with 8 bases lying between them. The germline V gene encodes CDR1 SGHDN and CDR2 FVKESK. The CDR3 reads CASSLGTEQYF. DNA for the CDR3: TGTGCCAGCAGCCTAGGGACAGAGCAGTACTTC.

Only one count was recorded for this clone. The V and J genes are TRBV4-2 and TRBJ1-4, with 11 bases identical to TRBD1. The germline V gene encodes CDR1 LGHNA and CDR2 YNFKEQ. The CDR3 covers 14 residues. Losses at the gene ends were 4 bases for V and 8 bases for J; bases not matched to a gene: 3. CDR3 DNA: TGTGCCAGCAGCCGGGGACAGGGGGGCGAAAAACTGTTTTTT. Residues: CASSRGQGGEKLFF.

The V and J genes are TRBV18 and TRBJ1-5, with 8 bases matching TRBD1. The CDR3 length is 14 residues. From germline, CDR1 is KGHSH and CDR2 LQKENI. J was trimmed by 10 bases and V by 4 bases; bases with no gene match: 9. This CDR3 reads CASSLRDRSVPQHF. The CDR3 DNA reads TGTGCCAGCTCACTCCGGGACAGGAGCGTTCCCCAGCATTTT.

The chain joins TRBV27 to TRBJ2-7; 11 bases line up with TRBD1. CDR1 is MNHEY, CDR2 SMNVEV, per germline (reference sequence). This CDR3 spans 16 amino acids. Germline trimming cut 6 bases from V and 5 bases from J; bases unmatched to any gene: 12. For the CDR3, the DNA is TGTGCCAGCAGCGAACCTCCGGGACAGGGGGTCCACGAGCAGTACTTC. Translation: CASSEPPGQGVHEQYF.

V gene TRBV7-9 combines with J gene TRBJ2-2, with 8 positions matching TRBD1. The CDR3 runs to 15 residues. Germline V gene data show CDR1 as SEHNR and CDR2 as FQNEAQ (reference sequence). Losses at the gene ends were 5 bases for V and 2 bases for J; bases not matched to a gene: 4. This CDR3 is CASSRTGTNTGELFF. DNA for the CDR3: TGTGCCAGCAGCAGGACAGGGACAAACACCGGGGAGCTGTTTTTT.

The chain is built from TRBV7-6 and TRBJ2-5; TRBD1 agrees at 10 bases. The CDR3 extends over 15 amino acids. In germline, CDR1 is SGHVS, CDR2 FNYEAQ. The V gene end was trimmed by 4 bases and the J gene end by 7 bases; junction bases not matched to a gene: 9. CDR3 nucleotides: TGTGCCAGCAGCTCCCCAGACAGGGGGCGCGGGACCCAGTACTTC. Translation: CASSSPDRGRGTQYF. The whole variable domain, remainder taken from reference TRBV7-6 and TRBJ2-5, is GAGVSQSPRYKVTKRGQDVALRCDPISGHVSLYWYRQALGQGPEFLTYFNYEAQQDKSGLPNDRFSAERPEGSISTLTIQRTEQRDSAMYRCASSSPDRGRGTQYFGPGTRLLVL.

Details on this clone: Other DNA sequences in this specimen translate into the identical CDR3. The V and J genes are TRBV28 and TRBJ2-7, with TRBD2 identical over 11 bases. CDR1 MDHEN and CDR2 SYDVKM come from the germline V gene. This CDR3 contains 16 residues. J was trimmed by 0 bases and V by 6 bases; bases with no gene match: 7. The CDR3 region is CASSSPGTSGSYEQYF. As DNA, the CDR3 is TGTGCCAGCAGCTCCCCCGGGACTAGCGGCTCCTACGAGCAGTACTTC.

This chain links TRBV30 with TRBJ2-5; 13 nucleotides agree with TRBD2. V was clipped by 5 bases and J by 7 bases; unmatched bases: 4. Germline V gene sequence: CDR1 GTSNPN, CDR2 SVGIG (reference sequence). The CDR3 totals 13 residues. The CDR3 spells CAWGLAGARTQYF. The CDR3 coding sequence is TGTGCCTGGGGACTAGCGGGGGCCCGGACCCAGTACTTC.

V is TRBV7-9 and J is TRBJ1-1, with D possibly being TRBD1 (5 bases). The germline V gene encodes CDR1 SEHNR and CDR2 FQNEAQ (reference sequence). CDR3 length equals 12 residues. V was trimmed by 5 bases and J by 8 bases, leaving 12 bases between them. CDR3 sequence reads: CASSHHNREAFF. CDR3 nucleotide sequence: TGTGCCAGCAGCCACCATAACAGGGAAGCTTTCTTT.

This chain connects TRBV5-1 to TRBJ1-2; 9 positions match TRBD1. The V and J ends lost 2 bases and 4 bases, in that order; junction bases with no gene match: 3. The CDR3 contains 14 residues. In germline, CDR1 is SGHRS, CDR2 YFSETQ. The CDR3 nucleotides are TGCGCCAGCAGCTTTACAGGGGGCGGCTATGGCTACACCTTC. Amino acid sequence: CASSFTGGGYGYTF.

In this sample, this clone turned up once. V is TRBV6-1 and J is TRBJ2-7; no reliable D call. The CDR3 is made up of 13 amino acids. Between the trimmed V and J ends, which lost 3 bases and 7 bases, there was a span of 13 bases. The germline V gene has CDR1 MNHNS and CDR2 SASEGT. CDR3 region: CASSDTPTREQYF. The DNA for the CDR3 is TGTGCCAGCAGTGACACCCCTACGAGGGAGCAGTACTTC.

This chain joins TRBV7-7 and TRBJ2-1; 7 bases fit TRBD2. Germline assignment: CDR1 SSHAT and CDR2 FNYEAQ (reference sequence). This CDR3 contains 14 residues. The trim removed 3 bases at V and 4 bases at J, leaving 3 bases unmatched. CDR3 in amino acids: CASSFGGSYNEQFF. CDR3 coding DNA: TGTGCCAGCAGCTTCGGGGGGTCTTACAATGAGCAGTTCTTC.

This clone occurred a few times. The chain combines TRBV6-5 with TRBJ1-1; TRBD1 aligns across 7 bases. Germline V gene sequence: CDR1 MNHEY, CDR2 SVGAGI. This CDR3 spans 15 amino acids. The V segment lost 5 bases and the J segment 0 bases; nucleotides outside the gene matches: 6. CDR3 protein: CASSKGQLMNTEAFF. The CDR3 DNA follows: TGTGCCAGCAGTAAGGGACAGCTTATGAACACTGAAGCTTTCTTT.

The chain employs TRBV28 and TRBJ2-1; 9 bases are shared with TRBD2. The trim removed 6 bases at V and 5 bases at J, leaving 5 bases unmatched. Germline V lookup: CDR1 MDHEN, CDR2 SYDVKM. The CDR3 contains 14 residues. As DNA, the CDR3 is TGTGCCAGCAGCGTAGCGGGGGAGAACAATGAGCAGTTCTTC. Translated, it gives CASSVAGENNEQFF.

The chain carries TRBV7-9 and TRBJ1-5; the D is unclear. V shed 5 bases and J shed 4 bases, with 12 bases lying between them. The CDR3 totals 14 residues. Looked up from germline, CDR1 is SEHNR and CDR2 is FQNEAQ (reference sequence). The CDR3 sequence: CASSPNSRNQPQHF. CDR3 in DNA: TGTGCCAGCAGCCCGAACAGTCGTAATCAGCCCCAGCATTTT.